The T cell receptor (beta chain) under discussion was sequenced for a study of T-cell reconstitution after alpha-beta-depleted transplantation in children (dated by TCRdb to 2016 to 2018). For the study in its entirety: T-cell immune reconstitution after TCRalphabeta/CD19-depleted allogeneic hematopoietic cell transplantation in children was quantitatively tracked in the study by means of TCR repertoire profiling. General findings and caveats noted by the study authors: Over the following months the frequencies of hyperexpanded clones went down, and after one year T-cell counts and TCRbeta diversity were mostly credited to newly produced T cells. In some patients, the high TCRbeta diversity seen at day 60 was put down to recipient T cells and intrathymic progenitors that had survived conditioning. Apparently early alphabetaT-cell count recovery about two months after transplant reportedly relied on only several hundred rapidly expanded clones derived from non-depleted graft cells.

The library was generated by PCR. The sample was run on an Illumina HiSeq 2500. To normalize quantification of the TCRbeta repertoire, the TCR libraries were built with molecular barcoding that relied on unique molecular identifiers. The public reads were run again by TCRdb, first through fastp at Q25 and then through MiXCR, and only productive beta chains were kept. Rows with a matching CDR3 protein are joined into one entry that keeps the most common DNA and genes. The table for this sample lists 300,000 to 400,000 distinct CDR3 sequences; 15% to 20% of them were counted only once. Around 43% of the sample comes from the top ten. The germline V gene (reference sequence) supplies CDR1 SEHNR and CDR2 FQNEAQ. Trimming leaves V shorter by 4 bases and J shorter by 4 bases, with the junction holding 7 bases beyond the gene matches. Measured from the cysteine to the phenylalanine, the CDR3 is 14 residues long. Kept here is only the CDR3 DNA, which spans 42 bases and is read in frame from base 1.

This clonotype was counted between two and nine times. No antigen is known for it. Base qualities were left out, and no much larger clone turns up one base away. The treatment or condition label corresponds to: allogeneic hematopoietic cell transplantation with graft depleted of TCRalphabeta T cells and CD19 B cells. The transplant recipients were children given TCRalphabeta/CD19-depleted allogeneic hematopoietic cell grafts. The specimen was PBMCs, mostly from graft donor cells, collected 360 days after TCRalphabeta/CD19-depleted stem cell transplant. This sequence uses TRBV7-9 and TRBJ2-7, and 7 junctional nucleotides match TRBD1. This clonotype was obtained from a male patient between 2 and 15 years old who had a stem cell transplant for acute lymphoblastic leukemia, so the T cells may come from the graft donor. The CDR3 region: CASSSRQGSYEQYF. The DNA reads TGTGCCAGCAGCTCTCGACAGGGCTCTTACGAGCAGTACTTC.